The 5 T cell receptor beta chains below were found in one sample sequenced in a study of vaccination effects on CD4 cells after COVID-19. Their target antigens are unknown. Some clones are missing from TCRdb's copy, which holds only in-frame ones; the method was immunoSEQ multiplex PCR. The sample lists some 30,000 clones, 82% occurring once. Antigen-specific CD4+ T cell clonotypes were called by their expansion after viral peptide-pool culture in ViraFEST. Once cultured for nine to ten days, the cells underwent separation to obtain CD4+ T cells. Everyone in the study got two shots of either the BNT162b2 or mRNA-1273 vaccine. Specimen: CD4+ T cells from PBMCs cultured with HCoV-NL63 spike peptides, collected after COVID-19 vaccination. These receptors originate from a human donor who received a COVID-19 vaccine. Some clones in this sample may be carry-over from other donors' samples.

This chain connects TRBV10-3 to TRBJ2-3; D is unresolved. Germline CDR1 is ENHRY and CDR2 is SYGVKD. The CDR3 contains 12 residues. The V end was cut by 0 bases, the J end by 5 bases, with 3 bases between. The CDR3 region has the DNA TGTGCCATCAGTGAGTCTGGAGATACGCAGTATTTT. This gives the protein CAISESGDTQYF.

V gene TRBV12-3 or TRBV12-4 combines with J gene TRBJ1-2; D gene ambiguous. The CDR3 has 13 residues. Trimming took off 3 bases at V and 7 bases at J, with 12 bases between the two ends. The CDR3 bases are TGTGCCAGCAGTTTCTCGGCCAAAACTGGCTACACCTTC. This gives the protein CASSFSAKTGYTF.

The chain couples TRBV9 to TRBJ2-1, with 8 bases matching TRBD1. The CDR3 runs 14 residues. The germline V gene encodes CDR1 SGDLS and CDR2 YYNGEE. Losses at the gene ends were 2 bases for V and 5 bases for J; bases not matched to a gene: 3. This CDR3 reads CASSVGQGNNEQFF. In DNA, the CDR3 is TGTGCCAGCAGCGTCGGACAGGGTAACAATGAGCAGTTCTTC.

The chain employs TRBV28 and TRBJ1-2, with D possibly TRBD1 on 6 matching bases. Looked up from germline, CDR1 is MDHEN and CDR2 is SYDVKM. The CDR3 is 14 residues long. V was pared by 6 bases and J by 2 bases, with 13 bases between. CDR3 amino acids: CASSFVDRNYGYTF. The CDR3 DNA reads TGTGCCAGCAGCTTTGTGGACAGAAACTATGGCTACACCTTC.

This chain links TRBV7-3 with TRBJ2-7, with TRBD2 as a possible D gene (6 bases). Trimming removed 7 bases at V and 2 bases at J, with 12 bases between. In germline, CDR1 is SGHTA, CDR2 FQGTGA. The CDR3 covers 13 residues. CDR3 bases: TGTGCCAGCAAGGGCGGGGACCCCTACGAGCAGTACGTC. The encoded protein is CASKGGDPYEQYV.